The next 5 T cell receptor beta chains were all read from a single sample in a study of OX40 agonist ivuxolimab in advanced cancers. TCRdb keeps only in-frame clones here, not all; method: immunoSEQ multiplex PCR. Of approximately 32,000 clones in the sample, approximately 89% were seen once. The source material was CD4+ or CD8+ T cells sorted from blood, sampled in a trial of the OX40 agonist ivuxolimab. Source of these receptors: an adult with an advanced solid tumor such as melanoma, head and neck, liver or kidney cancer.

The V call is TRBV5-5, the J call TRBJ2-7; 10 bases map to TRBD2. Germline V gives CDR1 SGHKS, CDR2 YYEKEE (reference sequence). This CDR3 contains 15 residues. V shed 4 bases, J shed 1 base, and the junction held 5 bases outside the gene matches. CDR3 coding DNA: TGTGCCAGCAGCACGGGGACTAGCGTTTCCTACGAGCAGTACTTC. Its translation is CASSTGTSVSYEQYF.

The V call is TRBV4-3, the J call TRBJ2-5, with 11 bases fitting TRBD2. J gave up 1 base and V 2 bases, and 6 bases lay outside the gene matches. The CDR3 has 17 residues. Germline V lookup: CDR1 LGHNA, CDR2 YSLEER. This chain's CDR3 is CASSQRPGLAVQETQYF. DNA of the CDR3: TGCGCCAGCAGCCAACGACCGGGACTAGCGGTCCAAGAGACCCAGTACTTC.

The chain carries TRBV6-1 and TRBJ2-7, with 8 bases identical to TRBD2. The CDR3 loop spans 15 amino acids. V trimming: 11 bases; J trimming: 5 bases; junction bases outside the gene matches: 17. CDR1 is MNHNS, CDR2 SASEGT, per germline. CDR3 nucleotides: TGTGCCTCAGCAAGGCGCCGGACTAGCATCGACGAGCAGTACTTC. Protein sequence: CASARRRTSIDEQYF.

V gene TRBV10-3 combines with J gene TRBJ1-1, with D tentatively TRBD1 (5 bases). The CDR3 covers 12 residues. Trimming took 3 bases from V and 5 from J, leaving 7 bases between them. Germline V CDR1 and CDR2: ENHRY, SYGVKD. The CDR3 coding sequence is TGTGCCATCAGTGATCGGGGGACTGAAGCTTTCTTT. Translated: CAISDRGTEAFF.

The gene calls are TRBV19 and TRBJ2-5; the match to TRBD2 covers 7 bases. The germline V gene encodes CDR1 LNHDA and CDR2 SQIVND (reference sequence). Trimming took 2 bases from V and 4 from J; bases not matched to a gene: 7. This CDR3 has 15 amino acids. The CDR3 loop reads CASSISRDYGETQYF. The CDR3 coding sequence is TGTGCCAGTAGTATATCCCGGGACTACGGAGAGACCCAGTACTTC.